These 13 T cell receptor beta chains were all obtained from the same sample, sequenced in a study of beta chain features in type 1 diabetes. The study reverse transcribed the entire isolated RNA, so it sequenced expressed TCRB transcripts. The data were produced by immunoSEQ multiplex PCR, yet TCRdb's version contains in-frame clones alone and is incomplete. The data show about 900,000 clones, with about 17% seen just once and 0.02% to 0.03% held by the top ten. Sample: naive CD4+ T cells from blood. These receptors came from a woman between 18 and 29 years old in good health.

With regard to this clone: One end of the junction is discordant with germline, which a read error may explain. The chain combines TRBV7-2 with TRBJ2-3; the match to TRBD2 covers 8 bases. The CDR3 loop spans 14 amino acids. Germline loops: CDR1 SGHTA, CDR2 FQGNSA. The CDR3 sequence: CASTLAGWTDTQYF. In nucleotides, the CDR3 is TGTGCCAGCACCTTAGCGGGGTGGACAGATACGCAGTATTTT.

This chain joins TRBV28 and TRBJ1-2; D perhaps matches TRBD1 (6 bases). The V and J ends lost 5 bases and 4 bases respectively, with 14 bases between them. Germline V gene sequence: CDR1 MDHEN, CDR2 SYDVKM. This CDR3 spans 14 amino acids. This CDR3 is CASSPNRVPYGYTF. In DNA form, the CDR3 reads TGTGCCAGCAGTCCCAACAGGGTTCCCTATGGCTACACCTTC.

The V and J genes are TRBV6-6 and TRBJ1-5; D possibly corresponds to TRBD1 (5 bases). Trimming removed 0 bases at V and 3 bases at J, with 9 bases between. The germline CDR1 and CDR2 sequences are MNHNY and SVGAGI (reference sequence). The CDR3 length is 15 residues. The CDR3 nucleotides are TGTGCCAGCAGTTACTCATGGGGGGACAATCAGCCCCAGCATTTT. Protein sequence: CASSYSWGDNQPQHF.

This CDR3 is CASSPRIQTNTGELFF. The CDR3 nucleotides are TGTGCCAGCAGCCCTCGAATTCAAACGAACACCGGGGAGCTGTTTTTT. The chain couples TRBV7-9 to TRBJ2-2; the D is unclear. Trimming removed 5 bases from V and 0 bases from J, with 13 bases in between. This CDR3 has 16 amino acids. CDR1 is SEHNR and CDR2 is FQNEAQ in the germline V gene (reference sequence). The full variable domain, completed using reference TRBV7-9 and TRBJ2-2, is DTGVSQNPRHKITKRGQNVTFRCDPISEHNRLYWYRQTLGQGPEFLTYFQNEAQLEKSRLLSDRFSAERPKGSFSTLEIQRTEQGDSAMYLCASSPRIQTNTGELFFGEGSRLTVL.

V gene TRBV11-2 combines with J gene TRBJ2-5; D unresolved. Germline CDR1 and CDR2: SGHAT and FQNNGV. The CDR3 has 13 residues. Trimming left V 3 bases short and J 1 base short, with 6 bases between. The CDR3 protein is CASSFTVQETQYF. The CDR3 DNA follows: TGTGCCAGCAGCTTTACAGTCCAAGAGACCCAGTACTTC.

In its sample, this clone was seen a few times. This chain links TRBV20-1 with TRBJ1-2, with D hard to call. Looked up from germline, CDR1 is DFQATT and CDR2 is SNEGSKA (reference sequence). V lost 4 bases to trimming and J lost 8 bases, with 5 bases between them. The CDR3 consists of 9 residues. The CDR3 DNA reads TGCAGTGCTACCCGAGGCTACACCTTC. It encodes CSATRGYTF.

In its sample, this clone was seen a few times. V gene TRBV7-2 combines with J gene TRBJ2-2; 7 bases agree with TRBD2. CDR3 size: 14 residues. Looked up from germline, CDR1 is SGHTA and CDR2 is FQGNSA. After removal of 5 bases from V and 8 bases from J, the junction contained 8 bases not matched to a gene. CDR3 residues: CASSDGAGAGELFF. The CDR3 DNA reads as TGTGCCAGCAGCGATGGGGCGGGAGCTGGGGAGCTGTTTTTT.

This clone was picked up a small number of times. J is TRBJ2-5 and V is TRBV29-1; no definite D call. The J call may be in error: the DNA end matches TRBJ2-7 better. From germline, CDR1 is SQVTM and CDR2 ANQGSEA. CDR3 length: 12 amino acids. CDR3 sequence reads: CSVGIATYEQYF. CDR3 DNA sequence: TGCAGCGTTGGGATTGCAACCTACGAGCAGTACTTC.

V usage is TRBV7-9 and J usage is TRBJ2-1; 8 bases map to TRBD2. The V segment lost 0 bases and the J segment 4 bases; nucleotides outside the gene matches: 11. CDR1 SEHNR and CDR2 FQNEAQ come from the germline V gene (reference sequence). The CDR3 runs to 18 residues. The CDR3 region is CASSLATKIAGLYNEQFF. As DNA, the CDR3 is TGTGCCAGCAGCTTAGCAACTAAAATAGCGGGACTATACAATGAGCAGTTCTTC. The whole variable domain, filled in from reference TRBV7-9 and TRBJ2-1, reads DTGVSQNPRHKITKRGQNVTFRCDPISEHNRLYWYRQTLGQGPEFLTYFQNEAQLEKSRLLSDRFSAERPKGSFSTLEIQRTEQGDSAMYLCASSLATKIAGLYNEQFFGPGTRLTVL.

This sequence joins TRBV28 and TRBJ2-1; D perhaps matches TRBD2 (7 bases). V shed 7 bases and J shed 0 bases, with 22 bases lying between them. The CDR3 contains 18 residues. Germline CDR1 and CDR2: MDHEN and SYDVKM. The CDR3 here is CASIPGGPEQSSYNEQFF. The CDR3 DNA reads as TGTGCCAGCATCCCCGGGGGGCCGGAACAGAGCTCCTACAATGAGCAGTTCTTC. The variable domain in full, with the rest retrieved from reference TRBV28 and TRBJ2-1, is DVKVTQSSRYLVKRTGEKVFLECVQDMDHENMFWYRQDPGLGLRLIYFSYDVKMKEKGDIPEGYSVSREKKERFSLILESASTNQTSMYLCASIPGGPEQSSYNEQFFGPGTRLTVL.

There are a few counts of this clone. The chain is built from TRBV29-1 and TRBJ1-2; unclear D gene. The germline V and J ends were trimmed by 5 bases and 6 bases, with 16 bases remaining between them. The length of the CDR3 is 13 residues. Looked up from germline, CDR1 is SQVTM and CDR2 is ANQGSEA. CDR3 loop: CSVWATEVNGYTF. The CDR3 nucleotides are TGCAGCGTTTGGGCAACAGAAGTGAATGGCTACACCTTC.

CDR3 protein: CAISDDDLFAAFF. CDR3 sequence (DNA): TGTGCCATCAGTGACGACGATCTTTTTGCTGCTTTCTTT. The genes are TRBV10-3 and TRBJ1-1; no clear D gene. The V end lost 3 bases, the J end lost 11 bases, and 16 bases lay between the germline ends. Looked up from germline, CDR1 is ENHRY and CDR2 is SYGVKD. This CDR3 region has 13 residues.

This clone has only a few counts. As DNA, the CDR3 is TGTGCCATCATGGGGCAGGGGACGGACGAGCAGTACTTC. This encodes CAIMGQGTDEQYF. The rearrangement joins TRBV10-3 to TRBJ2-7; possibly TRBD1 for D (6 bases). Trimming removed 7 bases from V and 5 bases from J, with 15 bases in between. This CDR3 has 13 residues. Germline lookup yields CDR1 ENHRY and CDR2 SYGVKD.